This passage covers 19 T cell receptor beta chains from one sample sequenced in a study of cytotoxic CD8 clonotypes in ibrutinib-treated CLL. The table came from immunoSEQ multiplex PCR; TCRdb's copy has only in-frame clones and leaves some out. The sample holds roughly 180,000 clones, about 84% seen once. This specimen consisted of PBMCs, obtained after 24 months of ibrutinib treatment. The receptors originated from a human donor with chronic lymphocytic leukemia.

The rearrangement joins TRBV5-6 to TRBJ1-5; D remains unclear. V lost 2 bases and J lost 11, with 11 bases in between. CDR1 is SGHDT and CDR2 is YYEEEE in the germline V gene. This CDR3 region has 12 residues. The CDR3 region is CASSFAAGAQHF. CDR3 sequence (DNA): TGTGCCAGCAGCTTTGCGGCGGGAGCCCAGCATTTT.

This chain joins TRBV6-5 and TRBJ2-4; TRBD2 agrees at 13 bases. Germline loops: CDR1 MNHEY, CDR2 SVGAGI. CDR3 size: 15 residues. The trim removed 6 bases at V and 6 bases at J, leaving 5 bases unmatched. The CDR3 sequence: CASRTTSGGRNIQYF. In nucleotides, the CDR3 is TGTGCCAGCAGGACGACTAGCGGGGGGCGAAACATTCAGTACTTC.

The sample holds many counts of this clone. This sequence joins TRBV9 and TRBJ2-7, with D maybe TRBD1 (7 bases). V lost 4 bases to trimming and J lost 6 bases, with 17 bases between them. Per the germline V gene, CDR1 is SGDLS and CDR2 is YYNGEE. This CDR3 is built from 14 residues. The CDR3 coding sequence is TGTGCCAGCAGCCTCGGGGGAAAGGGGGCCGAGCAGTACTTC. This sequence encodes CASSLGGKGAEQYF.

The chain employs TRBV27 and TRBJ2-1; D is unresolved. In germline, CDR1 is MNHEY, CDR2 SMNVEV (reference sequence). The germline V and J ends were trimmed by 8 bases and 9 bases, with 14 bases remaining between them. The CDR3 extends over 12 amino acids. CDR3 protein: CASGPTHFEQFF. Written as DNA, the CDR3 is TGTGCCAGCGGTCCCACCCATTTTGAGCAGTTCTTC.

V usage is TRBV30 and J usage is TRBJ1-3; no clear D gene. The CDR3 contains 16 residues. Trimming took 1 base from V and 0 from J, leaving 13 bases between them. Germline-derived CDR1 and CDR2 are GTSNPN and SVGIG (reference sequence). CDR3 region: CAWSGRLVISGNTIYF. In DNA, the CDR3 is TGTGCCTGGAGTGGCCGACTCGTGATCTCTGGAAACACCATATATTTT.

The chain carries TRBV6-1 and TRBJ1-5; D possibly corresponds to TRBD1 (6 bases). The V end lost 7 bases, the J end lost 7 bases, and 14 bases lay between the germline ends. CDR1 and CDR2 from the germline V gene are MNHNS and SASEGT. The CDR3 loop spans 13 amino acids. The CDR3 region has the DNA TGTGCCAGCAACAGGGACCTCAACCAGCCCCAGCATTTT. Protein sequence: CASNRDLNQPQHF.

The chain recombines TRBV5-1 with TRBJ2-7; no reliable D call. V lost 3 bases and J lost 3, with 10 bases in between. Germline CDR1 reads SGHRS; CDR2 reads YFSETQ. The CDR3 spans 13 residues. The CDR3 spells CASSSGEDYEQYF. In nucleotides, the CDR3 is TGCGCCAGCAGCTCCGGAGAGGACTACGAGCAGTACTTC.

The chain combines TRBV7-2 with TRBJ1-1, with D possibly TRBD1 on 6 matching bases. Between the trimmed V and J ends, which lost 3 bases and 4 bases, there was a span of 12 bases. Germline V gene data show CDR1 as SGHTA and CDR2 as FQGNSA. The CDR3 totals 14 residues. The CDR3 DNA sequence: TGTGCCAGCAGCTTCGGGGGGGCAGGCACTGAAGCTTTCTTT. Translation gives CASSFGGAGTEAFF.

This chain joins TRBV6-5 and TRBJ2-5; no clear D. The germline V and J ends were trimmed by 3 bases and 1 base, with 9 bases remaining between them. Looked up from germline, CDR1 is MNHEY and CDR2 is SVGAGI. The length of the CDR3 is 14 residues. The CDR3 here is CASSYRPLQETQYF. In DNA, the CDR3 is TGTGCCAGCAGTTATCGGCCCCTCCAAGAGACCCAGTACTTC.

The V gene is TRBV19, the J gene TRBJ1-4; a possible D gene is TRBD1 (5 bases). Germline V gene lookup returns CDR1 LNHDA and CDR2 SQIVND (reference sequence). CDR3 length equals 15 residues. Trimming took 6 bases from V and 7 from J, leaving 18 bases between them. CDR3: CASRPGEAGGEKLFF. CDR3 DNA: TGTGCCAGTAGACCGGGGGAGGCAGGAGGTGAAAAACTGTTTTTT.

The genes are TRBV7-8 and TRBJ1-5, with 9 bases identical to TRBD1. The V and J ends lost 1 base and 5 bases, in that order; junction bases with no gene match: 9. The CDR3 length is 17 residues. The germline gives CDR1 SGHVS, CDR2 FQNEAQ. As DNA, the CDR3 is TGTGCCAGCAGCTTAGGGTCGAACAGGGGGCCGGATCAGCCCCAGCATTTT. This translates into CASSLGSNRGPDQPQHF.

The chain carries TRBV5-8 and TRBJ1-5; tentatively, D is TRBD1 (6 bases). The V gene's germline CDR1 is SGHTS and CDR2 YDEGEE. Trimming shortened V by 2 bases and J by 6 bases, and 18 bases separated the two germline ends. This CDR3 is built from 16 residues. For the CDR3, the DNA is TGTGCCAGCAGCTTTAGGGGATCGGGGGGCGCTCAGCCCCAGCATTTT. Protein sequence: CASSFRGSGGAQPQHF.

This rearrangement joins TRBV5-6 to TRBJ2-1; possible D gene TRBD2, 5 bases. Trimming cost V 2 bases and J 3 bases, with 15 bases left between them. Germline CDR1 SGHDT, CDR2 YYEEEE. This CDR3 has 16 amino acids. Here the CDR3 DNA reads TGTGCCAGCAGCTTCGGTACGGGGAGCCTCTACAATGAGCAGTTCTTC. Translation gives CASSFGTGSLYNEQFF.

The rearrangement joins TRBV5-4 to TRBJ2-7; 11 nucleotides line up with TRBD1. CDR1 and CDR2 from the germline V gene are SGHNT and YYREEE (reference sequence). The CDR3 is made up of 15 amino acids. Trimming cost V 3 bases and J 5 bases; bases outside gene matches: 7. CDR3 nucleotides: TGTGCCAGCAGCTGGCCCGGGACAGGGGGTAACGAGCAGTACTTC. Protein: CASSWPGTGGNEQYF. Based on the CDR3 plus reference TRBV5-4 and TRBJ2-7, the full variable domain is ETGVTQSPTHLIKTRGQQVTLRCSSQSGHNTVSWYQQALGQGPQFIFQYYREEENGRGNFPPRFSGLQFPNYSSELNVNALELDDSALYLCASSWPGTGGNEQYFGPGTRLTVT.

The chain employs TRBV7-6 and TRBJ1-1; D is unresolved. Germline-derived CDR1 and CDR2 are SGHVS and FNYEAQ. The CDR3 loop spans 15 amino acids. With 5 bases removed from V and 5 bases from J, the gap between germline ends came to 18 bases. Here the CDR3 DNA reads TGTGCCAGCAGCCCCAGCGGGTTGGGCCAGACTGAAGCTTTCTTT. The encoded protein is CASSPSGLGQTEAFF.

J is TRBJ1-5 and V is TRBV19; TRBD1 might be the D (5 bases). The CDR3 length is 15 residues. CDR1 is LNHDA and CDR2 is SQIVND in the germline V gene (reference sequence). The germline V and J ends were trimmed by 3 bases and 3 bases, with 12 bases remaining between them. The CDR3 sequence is CASSIGTVHNQPQHF. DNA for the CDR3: TGTGCCAGTAGTATCGGGACGGTTCACAATCAGCCCCAGCATTTT. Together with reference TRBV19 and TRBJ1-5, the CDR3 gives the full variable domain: DGGITQSPKYLFRKEGQNVTLSCEQNLNHDAMYWYRQDPGQGLRLIYYSQIVNDFQKGDIAEGYSVSREKKESFPLTVTSAQKNPTAFYLCASSIGTVHNQPQHFGDGTRLSIL.

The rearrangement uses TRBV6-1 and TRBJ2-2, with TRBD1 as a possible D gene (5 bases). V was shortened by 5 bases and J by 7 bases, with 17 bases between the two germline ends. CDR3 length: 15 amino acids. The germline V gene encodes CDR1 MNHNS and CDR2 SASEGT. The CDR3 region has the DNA TGTGCCAGCAGTCCGCGTAGGGGCGGTATCGGGGAGCTGTTTTTT. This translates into CASSPRRGGIGELFF.

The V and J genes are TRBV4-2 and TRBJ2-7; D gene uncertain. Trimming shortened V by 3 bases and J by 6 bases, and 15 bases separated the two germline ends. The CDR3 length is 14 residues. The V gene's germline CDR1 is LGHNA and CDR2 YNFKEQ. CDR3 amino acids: CASSQGQAAREQYF. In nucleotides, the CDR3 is TGTGCCAGCAGCCAGGGCCAGGCGGCCCGCGAGCAGTACTTC.

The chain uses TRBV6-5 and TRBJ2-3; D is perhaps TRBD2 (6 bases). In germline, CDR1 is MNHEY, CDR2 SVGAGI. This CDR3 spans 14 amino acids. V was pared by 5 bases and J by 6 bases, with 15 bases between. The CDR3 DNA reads TGTGCCAGCAGTATGACTAGTACCTCCGATACGCAGTATTTT. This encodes CASSMTSTSDTQYF.